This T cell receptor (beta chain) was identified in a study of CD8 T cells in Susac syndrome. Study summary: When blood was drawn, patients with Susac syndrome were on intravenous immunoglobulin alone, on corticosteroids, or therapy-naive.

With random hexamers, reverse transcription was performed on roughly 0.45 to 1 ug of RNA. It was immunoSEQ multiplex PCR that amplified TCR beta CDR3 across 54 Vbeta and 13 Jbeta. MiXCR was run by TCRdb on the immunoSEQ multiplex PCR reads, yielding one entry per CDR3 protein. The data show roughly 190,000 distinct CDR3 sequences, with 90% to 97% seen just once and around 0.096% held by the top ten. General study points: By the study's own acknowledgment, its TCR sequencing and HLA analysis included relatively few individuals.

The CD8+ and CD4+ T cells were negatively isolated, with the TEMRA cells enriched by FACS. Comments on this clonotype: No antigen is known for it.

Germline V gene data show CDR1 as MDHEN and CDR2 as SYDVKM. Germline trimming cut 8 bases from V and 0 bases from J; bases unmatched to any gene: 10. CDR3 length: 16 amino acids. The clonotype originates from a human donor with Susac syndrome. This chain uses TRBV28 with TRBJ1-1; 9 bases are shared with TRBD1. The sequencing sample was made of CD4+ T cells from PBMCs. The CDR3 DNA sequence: TGTGCCAGCGGCCTCGGGACAGGGCTCTTGAACACTGAAGCTTTCTTT. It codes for CASGLGTGLLNTEAFF.